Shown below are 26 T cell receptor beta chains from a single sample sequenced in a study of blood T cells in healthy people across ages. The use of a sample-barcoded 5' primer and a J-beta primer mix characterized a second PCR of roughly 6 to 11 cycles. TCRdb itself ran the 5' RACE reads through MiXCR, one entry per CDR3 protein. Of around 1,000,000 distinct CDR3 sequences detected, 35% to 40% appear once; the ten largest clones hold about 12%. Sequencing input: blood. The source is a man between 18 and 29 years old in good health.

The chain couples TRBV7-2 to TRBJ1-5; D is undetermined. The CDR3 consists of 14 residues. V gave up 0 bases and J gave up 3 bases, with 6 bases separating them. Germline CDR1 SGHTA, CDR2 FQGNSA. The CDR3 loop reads CASSLAGINQPQHF. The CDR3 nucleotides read TGTGCCAGCAGCTTAGCAGGGATCAATCAGCCCCAGCATTTT.

The CDR3 DNA follows: TGTGCCAGCAGTCGTACCGGGACAGAAAATGAAAAACTGTTTTTT. The encoded protein is CASSRTGTENEKLFF. The chain joins TRBV6-5 to TRBJ1-4, with 7 bases lining up with TRBD1. Germline-derived CDR1 and CDR2 are MNHEY and SVGAGI. This CDR3 has 15 residues. Trimming removed 5 bases from V and 5 bases from J; junction bases left unmatched: 8.

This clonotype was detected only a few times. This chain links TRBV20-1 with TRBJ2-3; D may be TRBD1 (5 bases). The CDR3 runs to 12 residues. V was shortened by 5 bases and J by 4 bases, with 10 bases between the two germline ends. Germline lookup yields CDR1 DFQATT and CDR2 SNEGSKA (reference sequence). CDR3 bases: TGCAGTGCTCCCAGGGTACCAGATACGCAGTATTTT. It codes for CSAPRVPDTQYF.

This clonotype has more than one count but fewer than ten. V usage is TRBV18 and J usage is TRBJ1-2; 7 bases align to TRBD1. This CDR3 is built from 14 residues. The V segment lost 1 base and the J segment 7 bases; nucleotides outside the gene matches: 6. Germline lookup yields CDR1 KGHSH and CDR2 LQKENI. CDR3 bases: TGTGCCAGCTCACCACGACAGGGTATTGGTGGCTACACCTTC. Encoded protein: CASSPRQGIGGYTF.

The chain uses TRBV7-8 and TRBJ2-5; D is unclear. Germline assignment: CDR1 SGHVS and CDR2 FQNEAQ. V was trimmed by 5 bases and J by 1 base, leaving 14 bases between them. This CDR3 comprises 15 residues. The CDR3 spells CASSILAWGQETQYF. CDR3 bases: TGTGCCAGCAGCATCCTTGCGTGGGGCCAAGAGACCCAGTACTTC.

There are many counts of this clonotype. For the CDR3, the DNA is TGCAGTGCCCAATCCGACGGGGGATCGCCTGAAGCTTTCTTT. Residues: CSAQSDGGSPEAFF. The J gene is TRBJ1-1, the V gene TRBV20-1, with D possibly TRBD1 on 5 matching bases. Per the germline V gene, CDR1 is DFQATT and CDR2 is SNEGSKA (reference sequence). The CDR3 totals 14 residues. Trimming stripped 6 bases from V and 6 bases from J, with 20 bases between.

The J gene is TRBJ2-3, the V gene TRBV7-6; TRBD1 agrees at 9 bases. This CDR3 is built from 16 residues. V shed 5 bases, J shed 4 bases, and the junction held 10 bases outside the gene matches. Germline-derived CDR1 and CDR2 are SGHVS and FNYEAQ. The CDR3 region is CASSRTGTGSPDTQYF. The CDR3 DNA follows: TGTGCCAGCAGCAGAACCGGGACAGGGAGCCCAGATACGCAGTATTTT.

In DNA, the CDR3 is TGTGCCAGCAGCTTCAGGGTGCGGGAAAAACTGTTTTTT. Protein: CASSFRVREKLFF. The gene calls are TRBV7-2 and TRBJ1-4; perhaps TRBD1 as D (5 bases). This CDR3 region has 13 residues. Germline assignment: CDR1 SGHTA and CDR2 FQGNSA. V was shortened by 3 bases and J by 8 bases, with 10 bases between the two germline ends.

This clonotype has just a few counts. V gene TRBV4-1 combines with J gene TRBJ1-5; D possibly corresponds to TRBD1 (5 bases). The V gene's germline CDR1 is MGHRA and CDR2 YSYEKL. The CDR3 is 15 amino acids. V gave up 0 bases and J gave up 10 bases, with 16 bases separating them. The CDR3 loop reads CASSQDQAGTGPQHF. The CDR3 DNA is TGCGCCAGCAGCCAAGATCAGGCAGGGACCGGACCCCAGCATTTT.

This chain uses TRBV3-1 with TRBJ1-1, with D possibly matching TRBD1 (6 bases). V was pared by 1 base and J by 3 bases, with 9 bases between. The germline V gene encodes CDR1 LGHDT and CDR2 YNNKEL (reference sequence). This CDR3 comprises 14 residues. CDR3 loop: CASSQAPGDTEAFF. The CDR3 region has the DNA TGTGCCAGCAGCCAAGCCCCAGGGGACACTGAAGCTTTCTTT.

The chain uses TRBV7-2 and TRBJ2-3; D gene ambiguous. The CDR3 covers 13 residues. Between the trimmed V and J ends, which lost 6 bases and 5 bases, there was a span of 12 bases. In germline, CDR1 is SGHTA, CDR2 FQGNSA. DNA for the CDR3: TGTGCCAGCAGGCTGGACCCCGGAGATACGCAGTATTTT. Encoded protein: CASRLDPGDTQYF.

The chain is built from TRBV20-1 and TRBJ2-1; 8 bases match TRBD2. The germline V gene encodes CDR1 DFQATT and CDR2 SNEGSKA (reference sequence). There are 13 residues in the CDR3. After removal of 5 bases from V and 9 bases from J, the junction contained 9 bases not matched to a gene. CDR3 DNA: TGCAGTGCTCAGACGGGAGGGACCGGTGAGCAGTTCTTC. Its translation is CSAQTGGTGEQFF.

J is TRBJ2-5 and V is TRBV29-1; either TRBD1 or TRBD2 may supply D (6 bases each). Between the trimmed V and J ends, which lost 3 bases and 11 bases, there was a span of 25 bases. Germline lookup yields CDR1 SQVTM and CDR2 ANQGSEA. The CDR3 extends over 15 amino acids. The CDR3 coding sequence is TGCAGCGTTGATGGTCTCACAGGGCGGCGGGATGAGCAGTACTTC. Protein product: CSVDGLTGRRDEQYF.

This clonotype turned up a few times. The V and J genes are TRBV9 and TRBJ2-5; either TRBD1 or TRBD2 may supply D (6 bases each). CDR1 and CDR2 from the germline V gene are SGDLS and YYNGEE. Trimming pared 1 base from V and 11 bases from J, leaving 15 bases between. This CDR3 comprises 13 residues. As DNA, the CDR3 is TGTGCCAGCAGCGTATCGGGGGCTGGGGAGCAGTACTTC. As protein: CASSVSGAGEQYF.

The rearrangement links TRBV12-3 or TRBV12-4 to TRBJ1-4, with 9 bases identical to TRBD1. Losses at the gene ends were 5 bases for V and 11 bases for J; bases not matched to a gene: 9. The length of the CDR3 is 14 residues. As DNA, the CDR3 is TGTGCCAGCAGTCCGAAAAGGACAGGGGCCAAACTGTTTTTT. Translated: CASSPKRTGAKLFF.

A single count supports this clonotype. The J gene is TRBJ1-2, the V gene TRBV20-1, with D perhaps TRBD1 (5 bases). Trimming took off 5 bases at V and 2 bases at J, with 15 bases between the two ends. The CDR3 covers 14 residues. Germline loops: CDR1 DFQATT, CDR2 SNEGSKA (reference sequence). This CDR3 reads CSAWGGIENYGYTF. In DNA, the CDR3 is TGCAGTGCTTGGGGGGGGATAGAGAACTATGGCTACACCTTC.

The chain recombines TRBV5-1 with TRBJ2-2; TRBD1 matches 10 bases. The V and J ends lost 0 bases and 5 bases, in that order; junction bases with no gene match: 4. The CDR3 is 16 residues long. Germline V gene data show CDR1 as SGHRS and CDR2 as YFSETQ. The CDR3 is CASSLGQGAQTGELFF. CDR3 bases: TGCGCCAGCAGCTTGGGACAGGGGGCGCAAACCGGGGAGCTGTTTTTT.

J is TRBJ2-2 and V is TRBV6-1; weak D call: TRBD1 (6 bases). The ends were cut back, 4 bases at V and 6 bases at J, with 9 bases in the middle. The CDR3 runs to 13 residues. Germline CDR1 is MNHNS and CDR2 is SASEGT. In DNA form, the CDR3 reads TGTGCCAGCAGTGCGACAGGATCCGGGGAGCTGTTTTTT. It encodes CASSATGSGELFF.

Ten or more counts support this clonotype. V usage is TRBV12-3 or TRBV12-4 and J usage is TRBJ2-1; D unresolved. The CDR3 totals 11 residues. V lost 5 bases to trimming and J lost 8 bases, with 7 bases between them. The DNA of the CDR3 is TGTGCCAGCAGTGTGATAGATGAGCAGTTCTTC. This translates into CASSVIDEQFF.

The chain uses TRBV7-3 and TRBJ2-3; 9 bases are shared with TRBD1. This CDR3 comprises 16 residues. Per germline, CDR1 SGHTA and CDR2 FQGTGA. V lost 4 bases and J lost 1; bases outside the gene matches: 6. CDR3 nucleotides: TGTGCCAGCAGCTCTCGGGACAGGGAGGGCACAGATACGCAGTATTTT. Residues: CASSSRDREGTDTQYF.

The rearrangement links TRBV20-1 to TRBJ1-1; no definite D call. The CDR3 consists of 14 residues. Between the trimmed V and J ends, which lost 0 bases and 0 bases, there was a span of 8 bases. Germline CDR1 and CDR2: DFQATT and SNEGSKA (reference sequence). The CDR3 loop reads CSARDGSLNTEAFF. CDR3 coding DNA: TGCAGTGCTAGAGATGGATCCTTGAACACTGAAGCTTTCTTT.

Written as DNA, the CDR3 is TGCGCCAGCAGCTTTCGGACAGTGGACACTGAAGCTTTCTTT. Protein: CASSFRTVDTEAFF. This sequence joins TRBV5-1 and TRBJ1-1, with D perhaps matching TRBD1 (6 bases). The CDR3 is 14 amino acids. V was pared by 2 bases and J by 3 bases, with 11 bases between. Germline values: CDR1 SGHRS, CDR2 YFSETQ.

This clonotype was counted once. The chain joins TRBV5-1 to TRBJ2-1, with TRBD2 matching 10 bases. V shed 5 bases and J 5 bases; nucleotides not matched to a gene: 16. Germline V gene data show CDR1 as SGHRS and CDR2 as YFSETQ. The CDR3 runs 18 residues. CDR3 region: CASRRSSGGGSGNNEQFF. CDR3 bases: TGCGCCAGCAGACGCTCCAGCGGGGGGGGATCTGGAAACAATGAGCAGTTCTTC.

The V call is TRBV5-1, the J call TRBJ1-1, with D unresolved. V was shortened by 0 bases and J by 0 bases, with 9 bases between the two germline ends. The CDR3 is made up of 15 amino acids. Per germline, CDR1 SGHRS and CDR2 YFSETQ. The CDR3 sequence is CASSLDWGLNTEAFF. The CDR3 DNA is TGCGCCAGCAGCTTGGACTGGGGTTTGAACACTGAAGCTTTCTTT.

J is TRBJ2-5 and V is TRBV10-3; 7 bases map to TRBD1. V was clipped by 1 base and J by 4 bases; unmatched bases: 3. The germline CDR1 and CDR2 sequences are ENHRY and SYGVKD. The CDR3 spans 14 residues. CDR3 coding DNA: TGTGCCATCAGTGAGTGGGGACAGACAGAGACCCAGTACTTC. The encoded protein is CAISEWGQTETQYF.

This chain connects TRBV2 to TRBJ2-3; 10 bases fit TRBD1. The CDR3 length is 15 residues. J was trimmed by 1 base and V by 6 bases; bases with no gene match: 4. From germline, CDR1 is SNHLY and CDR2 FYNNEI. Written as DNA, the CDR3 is TGTGCCAGCAGCAAGGACAGGGGGGGCACAGATACGCAGTATTTT. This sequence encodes CASSKDRGGTDTQYF.